This T cell receptor (beta chain) was sequenced in a study of blood T cell repertoires in COVID-19. This CDR3 is built from 13 residues. J was trimmed by 8 bases and V by 6 bases; bases with no gene match: 4. From germline, CDR1 is LGHNT and CDR2 FRNRAP. Only in-frame clones appear in the TCRdb table, and some are missing; sequencing was by immunoSEQ multiplex PCR. This table has more than 250,000 clones, around 86% appearing once. As for this clone: The sample contains more than one DNA sequence encoding this CDR3.

The source is a man aged 50 or older with active or convalescent COVID-19. The material sequenced was peripheral blood. The gene calls are TRBV12-5 and TRBJ2-1; TRBD2 matches at 10 bases. CDR3 residues: CASGRSGGDEQFF. In DNA form, the CDR3 reads TGTGCTAGTGGGCGAAGCGGGGGGGATGAGCAGTTCTTC.